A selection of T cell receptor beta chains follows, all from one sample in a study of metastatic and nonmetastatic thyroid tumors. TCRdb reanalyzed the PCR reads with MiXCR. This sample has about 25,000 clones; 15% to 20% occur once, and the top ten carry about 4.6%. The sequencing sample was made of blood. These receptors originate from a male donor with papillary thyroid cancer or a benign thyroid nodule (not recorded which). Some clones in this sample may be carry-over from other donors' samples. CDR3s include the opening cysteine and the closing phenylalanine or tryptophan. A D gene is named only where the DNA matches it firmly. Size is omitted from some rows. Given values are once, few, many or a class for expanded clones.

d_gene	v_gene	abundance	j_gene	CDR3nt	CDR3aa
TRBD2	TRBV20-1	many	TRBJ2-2	TGCAGTGCTCCACAGCCGGGGGGGGGAGCCGGGGAGCTGTTTTTT	CSAPQPGGGAGELFF
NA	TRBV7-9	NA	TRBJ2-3	TGTGATAACGGGCCGGGCGCTAGCACAGATACGCAGTATTTT	CDNGPGASTDTQYF
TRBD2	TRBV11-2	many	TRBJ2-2	TGTGCCAGCAGCTTCTATCTTCGGACTAGCGGAAGAACCGGGGAGCTGTTTTTT	CASSFYLRTSGRTGELFF
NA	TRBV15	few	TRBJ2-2	TGTGCCACCAGGCCGGGACCAAGGGGGGTCGGGGAGCTGTTTTTT	CATRPGPRGVGELFF
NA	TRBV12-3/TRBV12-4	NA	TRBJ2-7	TGTGCCAGCAGTTTAAACGGTGAGAACTACGAGCAGTACTTC	CASSLNGENYEQYF
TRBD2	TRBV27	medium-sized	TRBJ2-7	TGTGCCAGCACAAGCAGGGCAGGAACTAGCGGCTACGAGCAGTACTTC	CASTSRAGTSGYEQYF
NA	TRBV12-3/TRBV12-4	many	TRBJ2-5	TGTGCCAGCAGTTTTCAGGGGAAAGAGACCCAGTACTTC	CASSFQGKETQYF
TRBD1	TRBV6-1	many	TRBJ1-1	TGTGCCAGCAGTCAGACAGGGGGCAACACTGAAGCTTTCTTT	CASSQTGGNTEAFF
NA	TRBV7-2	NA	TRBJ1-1	TGTGCCAGCAGCTTACGGAGGAACACTGAAGCTTTCTTT	CASSLRRNTEAFF
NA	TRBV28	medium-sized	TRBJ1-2	TGTGCCAGCAGACAGGGAAAAGGCTACACCTTC	CASRQGKGYTF
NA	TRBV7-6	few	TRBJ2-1	TGTGCCAGCAGCTCCGACGGAGCCCGCTACAATGAACAGTTCTTC	CASSSDGARYNEQFF
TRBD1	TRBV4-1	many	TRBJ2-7	TGCGCCAGCAGCCAAGGACAGGGGCTACTCGGGGAGCAGTACTTC	CASSQGQGLLGEQYF
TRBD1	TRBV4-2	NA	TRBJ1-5	TGTGCCAGCAGTTTGACAGGGGCGGCTCAGCCCCAGCATTTT	CASSLTGAAQPQHF
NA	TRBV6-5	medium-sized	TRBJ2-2	TGTGCCAGCAGTTACTCAATAGTAGGCACCGGGGAGCTGTTTTTT	CASSYSIVGTGELFF
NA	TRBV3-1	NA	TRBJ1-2	TGTGCCAGCAGCCAGGGGGAAACGGGGGGCTACACCTTC	CASSQGETGGYTF
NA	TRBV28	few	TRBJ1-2	TGTGCCAGCAGTTTATTAGAACTTTCGGGGCAGTTCGGGGGCGGCTACACCTTC	CASSLLELSGQFGGGYTF
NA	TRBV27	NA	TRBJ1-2	TGTGCCAGCAGAGATGGTACAGTGCTTGTCTACACCTTC	CASRDGTVLVYTF
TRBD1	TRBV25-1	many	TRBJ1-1	TGTGCCAGCAGTGAATATTTTGATGGGGACAGGGGGCCGAGGACTGAAGCTTTCTTT	CASSEYFDGDRGPRTEAFF
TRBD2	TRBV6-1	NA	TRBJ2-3	TGTGCCAGCAGTGAACACCCCCCGGGACTAGCCCTAAGGCCGCAGTATTTT	CASSEHPPGLALRPQYF
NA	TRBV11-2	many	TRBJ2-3	TGTGCCAGCAGCTTATACAAAGTGCTTAGCACAGATACGCAGTATTTT	CASSLYKVLSTDTQYF
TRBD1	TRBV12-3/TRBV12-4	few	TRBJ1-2	TGTGCCAGCAGTCCCTCGGGACAGACCTATGGCTACACCTTC	CASSPSGQTYGYTF
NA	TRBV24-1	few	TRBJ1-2	TGTACCACCAGTGATCGGGATCCATTTTCCCACGGCTACACCTTC	CTTSDRDPFSHGYTF
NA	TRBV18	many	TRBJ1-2	TGTGCCAGCTCACCTCCGGGACTGACCTATGGCTACACCTTC	CASSPPGLTYGYTF
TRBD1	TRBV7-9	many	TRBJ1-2	TGTGCCAGCAGCCCCACAGGGGGCGACGGCTACACCTTC	CASSPTGGDGYTF
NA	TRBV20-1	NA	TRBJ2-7	TGCAGTGCTAGCGGGGTCCACTACGAGCAGTACTTC	CSASGVHYEQYF
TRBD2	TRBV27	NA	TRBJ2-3	TGTGCCAGCCGTTTAACCCCTAGCGGGAGAGAAGATACCCAGTATTTT	CASRLTPSGREDTQYF
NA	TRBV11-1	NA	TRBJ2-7	TGTGCCAGCAGCTTAGTAACCCGGGACGGTTCCTACGAGCAGTACTTC	CASSLVTRDGSYEQYF
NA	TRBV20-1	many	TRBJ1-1	TGCAGTGCTACCGGACATGGGGCGGAAGCTTTCTTT	CSATGHGAEAFF
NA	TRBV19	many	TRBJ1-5	TGTGCCAGTAGTCTCATTGAGAGGGGACAACAGCCCCAGCATTTT	CASSLIERGQQPQHF
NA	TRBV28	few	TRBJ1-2	TGTGCCAGCAGTACCAACGGGTCCTTGGGGGTTCAATATGGCTACACCTTC	CASSTNGSLGVQYGYTF
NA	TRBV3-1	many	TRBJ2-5	TGTGCCAGCAGCCAAGATTGGGGGGGCCAACAAGAGACCCAGTACTTC	CASSQDWGGQQETQYF
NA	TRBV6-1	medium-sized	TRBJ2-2	TGTGCCAGCAGTTGGGAGAACACCGGGGAGCTGTTTTTT	CASSWENTGELFF
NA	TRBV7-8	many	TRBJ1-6	TGTGCCAGCAGCTTAGAAGGGTTGGATTCACCCCTCCACTTT	CASSLEGLDSPLHF
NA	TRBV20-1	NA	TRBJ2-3	TGCAGTGCTAGAGATCGGAGCGGCAACACAACAGATGCGCAGTATTTT	CSARDRSGNTTDAQYF
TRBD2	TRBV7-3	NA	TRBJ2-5	TGTGCCAGCAGCTCGGGGGGTCGAGGGGAGACCCAGTACTTC	CASSSGGRGETQYF
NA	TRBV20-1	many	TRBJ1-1	TGCAGTGCTAGAGGGGGAGGGACAAGGACTGAAGCTTTCTTT	CSARGGGTRTEAFF
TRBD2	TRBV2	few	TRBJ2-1	TGTGCCAGCATGGGCGGGAGATCCTACAATGAGCAGTTCTTC	CASMGGRSYNEQFF
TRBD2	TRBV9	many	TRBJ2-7	TGTGCCAGCAGCCCGAGACTAGCGGGTTACGAGCAGTACTTC	CASSPRLAGYEQYF
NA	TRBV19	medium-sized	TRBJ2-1	TGTGCCAGTAGTACTTTTCCGACACAATACAATGAGCAGTTCTTC	CASSTFPTQYNEQFF
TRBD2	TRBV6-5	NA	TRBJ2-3	TGTGCCAGCAGTTATACTCCGGGACTCGCGGGGGTGTCAGATACGCAGTATTTT	CASSYTPGLAGVSDTQYF
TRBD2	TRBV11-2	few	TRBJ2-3	TGTGCCAGCAGCTTTGAGCGGGGGACAGATACGCAGTATTTT	CASSFERGTDTQYF
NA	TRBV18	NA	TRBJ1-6	TGTGCCAGCTCACCTGTGGCAGGCCGAGGGAATTCACCCCTCCACTTT	CASSPVAGRGNSPLHF
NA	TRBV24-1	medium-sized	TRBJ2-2	TGTGCCACCAGTGCCGCAAGGGGAGTCGGGGAGCTGTTTTTT	CATSAARGVGELFF
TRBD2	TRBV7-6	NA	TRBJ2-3	TGTGCCAGCAGCTTAGTGGTCGGGGGGGGTTTTAGAGATACGCAGTATTTT	CASSLVVGGGFRDTQYF